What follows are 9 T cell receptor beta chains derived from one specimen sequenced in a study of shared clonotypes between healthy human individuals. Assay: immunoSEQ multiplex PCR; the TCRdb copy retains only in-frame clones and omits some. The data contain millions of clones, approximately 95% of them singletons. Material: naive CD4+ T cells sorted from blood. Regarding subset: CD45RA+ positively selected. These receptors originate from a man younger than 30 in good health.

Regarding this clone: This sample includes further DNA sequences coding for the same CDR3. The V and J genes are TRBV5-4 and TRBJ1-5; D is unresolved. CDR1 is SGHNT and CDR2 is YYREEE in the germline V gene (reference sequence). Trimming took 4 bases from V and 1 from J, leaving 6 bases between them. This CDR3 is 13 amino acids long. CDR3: CASSLDSNQPQHF. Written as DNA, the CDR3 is TGTGCCAGCAGCCTTGACAGCAATCAGCCCCAGCATTTT. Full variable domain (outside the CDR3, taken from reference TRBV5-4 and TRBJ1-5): ETGVTQSPTHLIKTRGQQVTLRCSSQSGHNTVSWYQQALGQGPQFIFQYYREEENGRGNFPPRFSGLQFPNYSSELNVNALELDDSALYLCASSLDSNQPQHFGDGTRLSIL.

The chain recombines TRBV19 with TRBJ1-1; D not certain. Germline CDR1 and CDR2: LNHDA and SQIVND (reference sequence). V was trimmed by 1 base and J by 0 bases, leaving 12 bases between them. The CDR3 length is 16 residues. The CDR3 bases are TGTGCCAGTAGTATAGGGGGTATGACTGTGAACACTGAAGCTTTCTTT. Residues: CASSIGGMTVNTEAFF.

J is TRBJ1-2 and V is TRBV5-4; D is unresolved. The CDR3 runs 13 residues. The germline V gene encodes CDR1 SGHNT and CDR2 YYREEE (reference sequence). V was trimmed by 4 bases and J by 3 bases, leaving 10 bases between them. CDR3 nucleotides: TGTGCCAGCAGCACGAATGTGGACTATGGCTACACCTTC. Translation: CASSTNVDYGYTF.

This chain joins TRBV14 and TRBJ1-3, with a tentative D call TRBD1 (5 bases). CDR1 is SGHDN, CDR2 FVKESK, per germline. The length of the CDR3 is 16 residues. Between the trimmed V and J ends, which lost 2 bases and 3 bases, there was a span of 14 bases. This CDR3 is CASSQLGQYGGNTIYF. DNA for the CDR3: TGTGCCAGCAGCCAACTCGGACAATACGGTGGAAACACCATATATTTT.

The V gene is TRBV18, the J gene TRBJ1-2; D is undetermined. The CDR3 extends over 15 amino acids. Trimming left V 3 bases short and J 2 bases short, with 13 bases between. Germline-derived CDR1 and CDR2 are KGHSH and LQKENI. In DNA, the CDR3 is TGTGCCAGCTCACCTCCCGCCGACGGAAACTATGGCTACACCTTC. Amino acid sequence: CASSPPADGNYGYTF.

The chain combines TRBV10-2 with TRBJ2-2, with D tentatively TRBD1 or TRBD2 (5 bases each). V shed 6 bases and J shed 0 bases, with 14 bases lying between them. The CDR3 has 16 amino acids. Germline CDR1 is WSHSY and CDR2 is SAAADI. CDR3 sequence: CASRGDRQANTGELFF. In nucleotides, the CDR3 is TGCGCCAGCAGGGGGGACCGGCAGGCGAACACCGGGGAGCTGTTTTTT.

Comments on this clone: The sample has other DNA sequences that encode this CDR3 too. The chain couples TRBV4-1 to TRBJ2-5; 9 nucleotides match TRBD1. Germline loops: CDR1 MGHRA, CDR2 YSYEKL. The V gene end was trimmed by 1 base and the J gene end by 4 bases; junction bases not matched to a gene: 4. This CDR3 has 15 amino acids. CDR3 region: CASSQVGTGPETQYF. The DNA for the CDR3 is TGCGCCAGCAGCCAAGTAGGGACAGGGCCAGAGACCCAGTACTTC.

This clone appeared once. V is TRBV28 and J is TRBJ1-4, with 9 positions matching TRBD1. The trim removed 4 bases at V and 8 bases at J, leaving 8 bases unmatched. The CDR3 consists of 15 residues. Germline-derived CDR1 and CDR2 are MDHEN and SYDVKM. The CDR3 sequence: CASSSNTGGREKLFF. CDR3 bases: TGTGCCAGCAGTTCGAACACAGGGGGCCGGGAAAAACTGTTTTTT.

The CDR3 region is CASSNDRGLYEQYF. The DNA for the CDR3 is TGCGCCAGCAGCAACGACAGGGGGCTGTACGAGCAGTACTTC. The V call is TRBV4-1, the J call TRBJ2-7; 10 positions agree with TRBD1. Per germline, CDR1 MGHRA and CDR2 YSYEKL. V was clipped by 5 bases and J by 4 bases; unmatched bases: 5. This CDR3 is 14 amino acids long.